One sample yielded the 20 T cell receptor beta chains listed below, sequenced in a study of T cells after yellow fever vaccination. TCRdb recomputed calls from the 5' RACE reads with MiXCR, one row per CDR3 protein. The sample lists approximately 250,000 distinct CDR3 sequences, 3.6% occurring once. Sequenced material: PBMCs, taken 15 days after the yellow fever booster vaccination. The receptors were gathered from a man younger than 30 who received the YFV17D yellow fever vaccine.

The sample holds many counts of this clonotype. V and J are TRBV9 and TRBJ2-3; tentatively, D is TRBD2 (6 bases). Germline V gene data show CDR1 as SGDLS and CDR2 as YYNGEE. This CDR3 is 15 amino acids long. V lost 4 bases to trimming and J lost 2 bases, with 14 bases between them. DNA for the CDR3: TGTGCCAGCAGCCCCCGTAGCGGATCCACAGATACGCAGTATTTT. It encodes CASSPRSGSTDTQYF.

This clonotype was recorded at least ten times. J is TRBJ2-7 and V is TRBV15; 7 bases fit TRBD1. The CDR3 is 15 residues long. CDR1 is LNHNV, CDR2 YYDKDF, per germline (reference sequence). Trimming removed 0 bases from V and 1 base from J; junction bases left unmatched: 3. The CDR3 here is CATSRDPGQSYEQYF. The CDR3 nucleotides read TGTGCCACCAGCAGAGATCCGGGACAGTCCTACGAGCAGTACTTC.

In its sample, this clonotype was seen many times. The CDR3 DNA reads as TGTGCCAGCAGCCTAATGGACGGCAACTATGGCTACACCTTC. As protein: CASSLMDGNYGYTF. V gene TRBV7-9 combines with J gene TRBJ1-2; D unresolved. CDR3 length equals 14 residues. V was pared by 5 bases and J by 2 bases, with 12 bases between. Germline V gives CDR1 SEHNR, CDR2 FQNEAQ (reference sequence). Full variable domain (rest looked up from reference TRBV7-9 and TRBJ1-2): DTGVSQNPRHKITKRGQNVTFRCDPISEHNRLYWYRQTLGQGPEFLTYFQNEAQLEKSRLLSDRFSAERPKGSFSTLEIQRTEQGDSAMYLCASSLMDGNYGYTFGSGTRLTVV.

This clonotype was detected many times. The chain combines TRBV7-8 with TRBJ2-5; D gene uncertain. Germline V gene sequence: CDR1 SGHVS, CDR2 FQNEAQ. This CDR3 contains 14 residues. Trimming left V 1 base short and J 4 bases short, with 10 bases between. The CDR3 region is CASSLGRNRETQYF. The CDR3 DNA reads as TGTGCCAGCAGCTTAGGACGTAACCGAGAGACCCAGTACTTC.

Ten or more counts support this clonotype. This chain links TRBV20-1 with TRBJ1-1, with D maybe TRBD1 (6 bases). Trimming removed 2 bases from V and 4 bases from J, with 14 bases in between. The CDR3 covers 14 residues. From germline, CDR1 is DFQATT and CDR2 SNEGSKA (reference sequence). CDR3 region: CSARLGGVGTEAFF. DNA of the CDR3: TGCAGTGCTAGATTGGGGGGCGTAGGCACTGAAGCTTTCTTT.

This rearrangement joins TRBV6-5 to TRBJ2-5; no definite D call. Per germline, CDR1 MNHEY and CDR2 SVGAGI. V lost 0 bases, J lost 5 bases, and 13 bases lay in between. This CDR3 has 15 amino acids. The CDR3 bases are TGTGCCAGCAGTTACTCGGCGACTCCGCCGGAGACCCAGTACTTC. Translating gives CASSYSATPPETQYF.

This clonotype has at least ten counts. The gene calls are TRBV5-1 and TRBJ2-5; D is possibly TRBD1 (5 bases). Trimming shortened V by 4 bases and J by 1 base, and 11 bases separated the two germline ends. This CDR3 spans 14 amino acids. Germline V CDR1 and CDR2: SGHRS, YFSETQ. CDR3 sequence (DNA): TGCGCCAGCAGCCCAAGACAGATCCAAGAGACCCAGTACTTC. Residues: CASSPRQIQETQYF.

This clonotype was detected many times. CDR3 in DNA: TGTGCCAGCAGTGAACAGGGGGCGCATAATGAGCAGTTCTTC. Translated, it gives CASSEQGAHNEQFF. The chain employs TRBV2 and TRBJ2-1, with 8 bases lining up with TRBD1. V trimming: 2 bases; J trimming: 7 bases; junction bases outside the gene matches: 4. From germline, CDR1 is SNHLY and CDR2 FYNNEI. The CDR3 is 14 residues long.

This clonotype has at least ten counts. V gene TRBV10-2 combines with J gene TRBJ2-7, with D unclear. V lost 6 bases to trimming and J lost 2 bases, with 11 bases between them. The CDR3 sequence is 13 residues long. Looked up from germline, CDR1 is WSHSY and CDR2 is SAAADI. The CDR3 here is CASRETGAYEQYF. The CDR3 bases are TGCGCCAGCAGGGAGACTGGGGCCTACGAGCAGTACTTC.

There are a few counts of this clonotype. J is TRBJ2-5 and V is TRBV19, with D perhaps TRBD1 or TRBD2 (6 bases each). V lost 6 bases and J lost 5, with 16 bases in between. This CDR3 has 14 amino acids. The germline gives CDR1 LNHDA, CDR2 SQIVND (reference sequence). The CDR3 nucleotides are TGTGCCAGTAGGTCGACTAGGGGGTGGGAGACCCAGTACTTC. This encodes CASRSTRGWETQYF.

This clonotype was observed at least ten times. The V call is TRBV2, the J call TRBJ1-5; D gene unclear. Trimming removed 0 bases from V and 0 bases from J, with 9 bases in between. This CDR3 has 16 residues. In germline, CDR1 is SNHLY, CDR2 FYNNEI. The CDR3 DNA reads TGTGCCAGCAGTGAAGCGAGCACTCATAGCAATCAGCCCCAGCATTTT. This encodes CASSEASTHSNQPQHF.

The table lists this clonotype with a few counts. This chain links TRBV5-5 with TRBJ2-6, with 9 bases lining up with TRBD1. The CDR3 has 20 amino acids. Germline V gene lookup returns CDR1 SGHKS and CDR2 YYEKEE (reference sequence). The J segment lost 0 bases and the V segment lost 3 bases, leaving 13 bases of the junction unmatched. The CDR3 region is CASSSPGTGRGLSGANVLTF. CDR3 nucleotides: TGTGCCAGCAGCTCTCCCGGGACAGGGAGAGGGCTCTCTGGGGCCAACGTCCTGACTTTC. Supplemented by reference TRBV5-5 and TRBJ2-6, the full variable domain reads DAGVTQSPTHLIKTRGQQVTLRCSPISGHKSVSWYQQVLGQGPQFIFQYYEKEERGRGNFPDRFSARQFPNYSSELNVNALLLGDSALYLCASSSPGTGRGLSGANVLTFGAGSRLTVL.

This clonotype has at least ten counts. V usage is TRBV5-5 and J usage is TRBJ2-3, with D possibly being TRBD1 or TRBD2 (5 bases each). The CDR3 has 14 amino acids. The germline V gene has CDR1 SGHKS and CDR2 YYEKEE (reference sequence). V was clipped by 3 bases and J by 7 bases, with 15 bases between them. The CDR3 region has the DNA TGTGCCAGCAGCTACCTATGGGGGAAGTATACGCAGTATTTT. Protein: CASSYLWGKYTQYF. The full variable domain, rest sourced from reference TRBV5-5 and TRBJ2-3, is DAGVTQSPTHLIKTRGQQVTLRCSPISGHKSVSWYQQVLGQGPQFIFQYYEKEERGRGNFPDRFSARQFPNYSSELNVNALLLGDSALYLCASSYLWGKYTQYFGPGTRLTVL.

This clonotype was seen ten or more times. The chain employs TRBV5-4 and TRBJ1-6, with D possibly being TRBD1 (5 bases). The V and J ends lost 0 bases and 9 bases respectively, with 16 bases between them. Per the germline V gene, CDR1 is SGHNT and CDR2 is YYREEE (reference sequence). The CDR3 has 16 residues. In DNA form, the CDR3 reads TGTGCCAGCAGCTTGGGGGGGGGACCCTCTAGTTCACCCCTCCACTTT. It specifies CASSLGGGPSSSPLHF.

This clonotype showed up many times. The chain's CDR3 is CASSFRGNTEAFF. The DNA for the CDR3 is TGCGCCAGCAGCTTTAGAGGGAACACTGAAGCTTTCTTT. The gene calls are TRBV5-1 and TRBJ1-1; D ambiguous. CDR3 length: 13 residues. Deletions cut 2 bases from V and 1 base from J, with 6 bases between. Germline CDR1 SGHRS, CDR2 YFSETQ.

This clonotype was recorded many times. This chain links TRBV30 with TRBJ1-2, with a possible D match to TRBD1 (5 bases). CDR1 is GTSNPN and CDR2 is SVGIG in the germline V gene (reference sequence). The length of the CDR3 is 15 residues. V was shortened by 2 bases and J by 3 bases, with 16 bases between the two germline ends. CDR3 nucleotide sequence: TGTGCCTGGAGTTCAGTGGAGGGGATATACTATGGCTACACCTTC. It codes for CAWSSVEGIYYGYTF.

This clonotype was seen many times. V is TRBV3-1 and J is TRBJ2-5, with 8 bases identical to TRBD2. Germline assignment: CDR1 LGHDT and CDR2 YNNKEL (reference sequence). The CDR3 has 17 residues. Trimming at V came to 4 bases and at J to 0 bases, leaving 10 bases not matched to a gene. CDR3 DNA sequence: TGTGCCAGCAGCCCGGCCGGGCCTAGCGGGTACCAAGAGACCCAGTACTTC. It is translated as CASSPAGPSGYQETQYF.

This clonotype has a count of ten or more. The chain links TRBV7-2 to TRBJ1-5; TRBD1 matches at 10 bases. After removal of 5 bases from V and 8 bases from J, the junction contained 6 bases not matched to a gene. CDR1 is SGHTA and CDR2 is FQGNSA in the germline V gene. The length of the CDR3 is 14 residues. The DNA for the CDR3 is TGTGCCAGCAGCACGTCCGGGACAGGGGAGCCCCAGCATTTT. It encodes CASSTSGTGEPQHF.

Concerning this clonotype itself: This may come from a read error, since a much larger clone is one base off. The chain uses TRBV5-1 and TRBJ2-2; no clear D gene. In germline, CDR1 is SGHRS, CDR2 YFSETQ. The CDR3 extends over 15 amino acids. CDR3 residues: CACSLRVSFTGELFF. In DNA form, the CDR3 reads TGCGCCTGCAGCTTGAGAGTCTCTTTCACCGGGGAGCTGTTTTTT.

The J gene is TRBJ2-5, the V gene TRBV5-1; possible D gene TRBD2, 5 bases. The CDR3 contains 13 residues. V lost 3 bases and J 4 bases, leaving 10 bases between the germline ends. The V gene's germline CDR1 is SGHRS and CDR2 YFSETQ. This CDR3 reads CASSSRGAETQYF. The CDR3 DNA reads as TGCGCCAGCAGCTCCCGGGGTGCAGAGACCCAGTACTTC.